This T cell receptor (beta chain) was sequenced for a study of graft-versus-host responses after intestinal transplantation. As for the study in general: Each transplant was multivisceral, liver-intestinal, or isolated intestinal. Every recipient had anti-thymocyte globulin induction and roughly three years of tacrolimus plus steroids. Notes on the study in general: Marrow from the recipient contained GvH clones, some of which had appeared first in ileum or blood. Within allografts, high graft-versus-host to host-versus-graft clonal ratios were seen among patients with graft-donor T cell macrochimerism.

This table comes from immunoSEQ multiplex PCR, and its TCRdb copy is limited to in-frame clones, with some not included. The data contain 35,000 to 50,000 clones, about 95% of them singletons. The V segment lost 0 bases and the J segment 3 bases; nucleotides outside the gene matches: 9. Germline-derived CDR1 and CDR2 are LGHNA and YSLEER. CDR3 length equals 18 residues. Regarding this clone: What it binds is unknown.

The rearrangement uses TRBV4-3 and TRBJ2-3, with 10 bases that match TRBD1. This receptor was obtained from a human donor who was the organ donor for an intestinal transplant. This specimen was unstimulated CD8+ T cells sorted from spleen or lymph node cells, taken before transplant. CDR3 DNA: TGCGCCAGCAGCCAAGACCGTCGGACAGGGGGAAGGACAGATACGCAGTATTTT. It yields the protein CASSQDRRTGGRTDTQYF.